This TCR beta chain was recovered during a study of blood T cell repertoires in COVID-19. For the study at large: T cells, B-cell-depleted T cells, or PBMCs provided the cDNA or gDNA that served as material.

Germline-derived CDR1 and CDR2 are SQVTM and ANQGSEA. There are 15 residues in the CDR3. The germline V and J ends were trimmed by 3 bases and 1 base, with 15 bases remaining between them. Libraries were prepared by immunoSEQ multiplex PCR; TCRdb keeps only in-frame clonotypes and omits some of them. The profile covers roughly 65,000 clones, with around 85% appearing a single time and 35% to 40% taken by the ten largest. The TCR comes from a woman over 75 with active or convalescent COVID-19. The sequenced sample consisted of peripheral blood. This chain uses TRBV29-1 with TRBJ1-2, with TRBD1 as a possible D gene (5 bases). The CDR3 sequence: CSVEEGPTRNYGYTF. Here the CDR3 DNA reads TGCAGCGTTGAGGAGGGACCGACCCGTAACTATGGCTACACCTTC.